The source of this TCR beta chain is a study of shared clonotypes between healthy human individuals. General observations from the study: Sorted-subset sequencing was shown by rarefaction to be incomplete despite large depth.

Sequencing was performed with immunoSEQ multiplex PCR; in TCRdb, only in-frame clones are kept and a portion is missing. The sample records around 1.9 million clones, about 94% being singletons. Points on this clone: Its matching antigen is unknown.

CD45RO-negative, CCR7-positively selected cells formed the naive CD8 fraction, excluding terminally differentiated effector memory CD45RA+ cells. Caucasian adults living in Nashville, Tennessee, provided all samples. Trimming took 0 bases from V and 3 from J, leaving 6 bases between them. Germline values: CDR1 SQVTM, CDR2 ANQGSEA. The CDR3 covers 13 residues. The sequenced material came from naive CD8+ T cells from PBMCs. The gene calls are TRBV29-1 and TRBJ1-5; possible D gene TRBD1, 5 bases. The sequence came from a man younger than 35 in good health. Some clones in this sample may be carry-over from other donors' samples. The DNA of the CDR3 is TGCAGCGTTGAAGAGGGGCACAATCAGCCCCAGCATTTT. Encoded protein: CSVEEGHNQPQHF.